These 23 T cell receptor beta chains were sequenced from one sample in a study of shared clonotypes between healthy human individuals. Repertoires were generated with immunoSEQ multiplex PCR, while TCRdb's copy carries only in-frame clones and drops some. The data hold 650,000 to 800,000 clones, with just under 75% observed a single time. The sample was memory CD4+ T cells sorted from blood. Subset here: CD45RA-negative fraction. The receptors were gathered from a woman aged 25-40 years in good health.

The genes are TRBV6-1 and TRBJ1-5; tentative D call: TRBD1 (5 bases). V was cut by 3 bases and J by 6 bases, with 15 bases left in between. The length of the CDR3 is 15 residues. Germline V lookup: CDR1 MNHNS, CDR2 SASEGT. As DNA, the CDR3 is TGTGCCAGCAGTGAGGTAGGGGAATCAGGTCAGCCCCAGCATTTT. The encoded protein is CASSEVGESGQPQHF.

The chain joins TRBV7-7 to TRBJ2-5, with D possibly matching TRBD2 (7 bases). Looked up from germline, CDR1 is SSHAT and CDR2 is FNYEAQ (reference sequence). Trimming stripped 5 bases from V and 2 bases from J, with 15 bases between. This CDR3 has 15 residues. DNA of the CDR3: TGTGCCAGCAGCCGAGGGGGGGGACTGCAAGAGACCCAGTACTTC. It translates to CASSRGGGLQETQYF.

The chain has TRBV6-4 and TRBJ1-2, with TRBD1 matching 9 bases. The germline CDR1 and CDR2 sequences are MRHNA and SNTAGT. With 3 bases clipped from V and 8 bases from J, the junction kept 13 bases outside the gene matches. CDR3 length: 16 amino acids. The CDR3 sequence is CASSEYGDREVRGYTF. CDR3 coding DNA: TGTGCCAGCAGTGAATATGGGGACAGGGAGGTGCGGGGCTACACCTTC.

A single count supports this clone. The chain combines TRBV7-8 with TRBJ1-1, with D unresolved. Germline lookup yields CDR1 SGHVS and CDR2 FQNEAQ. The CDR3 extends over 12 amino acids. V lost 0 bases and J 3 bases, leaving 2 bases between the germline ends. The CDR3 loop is CASSLAYTEAFF. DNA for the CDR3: TGTGCCAGCAGCTTAGCCTACACTGAAGCTTTCTTT.

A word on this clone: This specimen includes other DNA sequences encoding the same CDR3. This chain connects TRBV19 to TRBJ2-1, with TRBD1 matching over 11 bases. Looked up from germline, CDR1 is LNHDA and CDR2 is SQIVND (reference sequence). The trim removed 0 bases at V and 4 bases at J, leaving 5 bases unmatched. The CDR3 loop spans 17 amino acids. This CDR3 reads CASSIDSGTGGYNEQFF. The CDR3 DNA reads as TGTGCCAGTAGTATAGATTCAGGGACAGGGGGTTACAATGAGCAGTTCTTC. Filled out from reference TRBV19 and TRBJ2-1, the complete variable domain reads DGGITQSPKYLFRKEGQNVTLSCEQNLNHDAMYWYRQDPGQGLRLIYYSQIVNDFQKGDIAEGYSVSREKKESFPLTVTSAQKNPTAFYLCASSIDSGTGGYNEQFFGPGTRLTVL.

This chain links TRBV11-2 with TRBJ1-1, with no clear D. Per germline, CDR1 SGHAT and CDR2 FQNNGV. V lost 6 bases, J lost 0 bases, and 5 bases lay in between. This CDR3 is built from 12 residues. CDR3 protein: CASRPMNTEAFF. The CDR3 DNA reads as TGTGCCAGCAGGCCGATGAACACTGAAGCTTTCTTT.

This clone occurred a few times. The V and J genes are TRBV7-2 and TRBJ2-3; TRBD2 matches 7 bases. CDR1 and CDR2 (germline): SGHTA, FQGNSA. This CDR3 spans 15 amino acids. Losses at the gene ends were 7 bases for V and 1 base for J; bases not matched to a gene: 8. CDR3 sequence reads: CASTMGGSRTDTQYF. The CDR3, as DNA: TGTGCCAGCACCATGGGCGGGAGCCGCACAGATACGCAGTATTTT.

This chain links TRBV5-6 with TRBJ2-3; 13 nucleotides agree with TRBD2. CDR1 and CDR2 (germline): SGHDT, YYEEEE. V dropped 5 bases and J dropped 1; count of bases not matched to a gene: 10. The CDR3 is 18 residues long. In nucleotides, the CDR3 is TGTGCCAGCAGACCCGGGACTAGCGGGGCACATCGCACAGATACGCAGTATTTT. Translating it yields CASRPGTSGAHRTDTQYF.

For the CDR3, the DNA is TGTGCCAGCAGTGAATTAGCGGGAGATCTCTACGAGCAGTACTTC. Translated, it gives CASSELAGDLYEQYF. The V gene is TRBV2, the J gene TRBJ2-7; 9 bases map to TRBD2. With 2 bases clipped from V and 3 bases from J, the junction kept 5 bases outside the gene matches. This CDR3 region has 15 residues. Per germline, CDR1 SNHLY and CDR2 FYNNEI.

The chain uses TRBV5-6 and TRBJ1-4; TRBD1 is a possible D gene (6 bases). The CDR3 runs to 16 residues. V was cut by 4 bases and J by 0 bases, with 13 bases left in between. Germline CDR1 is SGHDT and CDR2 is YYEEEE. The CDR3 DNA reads TGTGCCAGCAGCGAAAGACAGGCCTCAACTAATGAAAAACTGTTTTTT. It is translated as CASSERQASTNEKLFF.

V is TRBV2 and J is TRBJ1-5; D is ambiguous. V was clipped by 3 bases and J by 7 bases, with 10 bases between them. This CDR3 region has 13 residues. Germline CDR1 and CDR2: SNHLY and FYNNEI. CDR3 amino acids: CASSELRVQPQHF. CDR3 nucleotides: TGTGCCAGCAGTGAGCTGAGGGTCCAGCCCCAGCATTTT.

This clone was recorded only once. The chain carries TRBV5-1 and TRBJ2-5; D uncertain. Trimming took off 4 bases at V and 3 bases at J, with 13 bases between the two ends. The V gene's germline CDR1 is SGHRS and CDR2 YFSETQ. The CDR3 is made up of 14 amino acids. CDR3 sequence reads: CASSNADQEETQYF. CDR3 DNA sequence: TGCGCCAGCAGCAATGCGGATCAGGAAGAGACCCAGTACTTC.

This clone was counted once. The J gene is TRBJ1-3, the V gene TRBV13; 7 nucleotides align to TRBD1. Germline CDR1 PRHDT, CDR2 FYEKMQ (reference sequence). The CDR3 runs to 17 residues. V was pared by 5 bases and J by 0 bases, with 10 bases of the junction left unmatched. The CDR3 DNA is TGTGCCAGCAGCGCCGGATACAGGGGCCACTCTGGAAACACCATATATTTT. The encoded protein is CASSAGYRGHSGNTIYF.

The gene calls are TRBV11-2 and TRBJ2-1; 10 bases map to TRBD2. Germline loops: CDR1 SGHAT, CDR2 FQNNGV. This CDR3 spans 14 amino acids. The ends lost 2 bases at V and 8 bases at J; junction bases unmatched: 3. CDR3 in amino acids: CASSLLAGVYEQFF. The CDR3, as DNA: TGTGCCAGCAGCTTACTAGCGGGAGTTTATGAGCAGTTCTTC. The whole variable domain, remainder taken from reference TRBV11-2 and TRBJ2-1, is EAGVAQSPRYKIIEKRQSVAFWCNPISGHATLYWYQQILGQGPKLLIQFQNNGVVDDSQLPKDRFSAERLKGVDSTLKIQPAKLEDSAVYLCASSLLAGVYEQFFGPGTRLTVL.

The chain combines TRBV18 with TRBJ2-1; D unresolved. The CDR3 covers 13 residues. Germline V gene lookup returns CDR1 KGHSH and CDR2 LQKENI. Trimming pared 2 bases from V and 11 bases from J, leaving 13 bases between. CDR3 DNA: TGTGCCAGCTCACCATCCGAGTCCCAGAAGCAGTTCTTC. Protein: CASSPSESQKQFF. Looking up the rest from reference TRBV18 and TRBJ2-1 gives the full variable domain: NAGVMQNPRHLVRRRGQEARLRCSPMKGHSHVYWYRQLPEEGLKFMVYLQKENIIDESGMPKERFSAEFPKEGPSILRIQQVVRGDSAAYFCASSPSESQKQFFGPGTRLTVL.

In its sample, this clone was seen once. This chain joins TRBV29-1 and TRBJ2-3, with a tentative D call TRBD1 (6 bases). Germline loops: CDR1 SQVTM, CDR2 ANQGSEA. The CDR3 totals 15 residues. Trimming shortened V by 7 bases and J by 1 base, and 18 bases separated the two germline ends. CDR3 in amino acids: CSAGVDSPGTDTQYF. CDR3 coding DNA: TGCAGCGCTGGGGTGGACAGCCCAGGCACAGATACGCAGTATTTT.

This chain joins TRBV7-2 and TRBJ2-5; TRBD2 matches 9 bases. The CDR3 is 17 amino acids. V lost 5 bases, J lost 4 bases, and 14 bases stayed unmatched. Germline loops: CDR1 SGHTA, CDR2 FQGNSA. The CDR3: CASSPMGLAVSGETQYF. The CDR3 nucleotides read TGTGCCAGCAGCCCGATGGGACTAGCCGTGTCAGGAGAGACCCAGTACTTC.

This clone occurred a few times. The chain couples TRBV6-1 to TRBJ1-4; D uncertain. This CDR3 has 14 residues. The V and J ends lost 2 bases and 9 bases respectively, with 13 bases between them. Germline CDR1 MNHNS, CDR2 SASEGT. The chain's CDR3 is CASSETHESQKLFF. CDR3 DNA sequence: TGTGCCAGCAGTGAAACCCACGAAAGCCAAAAACTGTTTTTT.

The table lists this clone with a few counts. In DNA, the CDR3 is TGTGCCAGCTCAACTGGTGGACAGGGAGCCTACACCTTC. Translating gives CASSTGGQGAYTF. The J gene is TRBJ1-2, the V gene TRBV18, with TRBD1 matching 8 bases. The V segment lost 5 bases and the J segment 10 bases; nucleotides outside the gene matches: 9. The CDR3 spans 13 residues. Germline CDR1 and CDR2: KGHSH and LQKENI.

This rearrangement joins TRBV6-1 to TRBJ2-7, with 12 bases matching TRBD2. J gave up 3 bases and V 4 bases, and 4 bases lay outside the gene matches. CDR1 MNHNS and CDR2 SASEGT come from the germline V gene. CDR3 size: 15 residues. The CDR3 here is CASSVGLAGYYEQYF. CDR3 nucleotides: TGTGCCAGCAGTGTCGGACTAGCGGGATACTACGAGCAGTACTTC.

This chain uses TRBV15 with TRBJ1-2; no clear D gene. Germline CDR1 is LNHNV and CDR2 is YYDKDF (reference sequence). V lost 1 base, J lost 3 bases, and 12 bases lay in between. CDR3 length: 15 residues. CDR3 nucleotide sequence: TGTGCCACCAGCAGAGGAAAAGACGGAGACTATGGCTACACCTTC. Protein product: CATSRGKDGDYGYTF.

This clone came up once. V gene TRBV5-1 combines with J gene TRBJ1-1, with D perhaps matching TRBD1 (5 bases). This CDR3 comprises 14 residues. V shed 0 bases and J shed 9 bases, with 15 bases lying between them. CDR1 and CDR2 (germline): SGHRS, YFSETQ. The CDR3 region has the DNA TGCGCCAGCAGCTTGGCCGGGGAGGGGACGAAAGCTTTCTTT. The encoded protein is CASSLAGEGTKAFF.

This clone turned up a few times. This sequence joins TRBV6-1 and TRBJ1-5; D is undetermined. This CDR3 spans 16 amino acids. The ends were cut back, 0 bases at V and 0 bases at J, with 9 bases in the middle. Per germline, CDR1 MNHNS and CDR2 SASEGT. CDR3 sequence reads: CASSEAVRYSNQPQHF. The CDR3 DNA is TGTGCCAGCAGTGAAGCGGTCAGATATAGCAATCAGCCCCAGCATTTT.